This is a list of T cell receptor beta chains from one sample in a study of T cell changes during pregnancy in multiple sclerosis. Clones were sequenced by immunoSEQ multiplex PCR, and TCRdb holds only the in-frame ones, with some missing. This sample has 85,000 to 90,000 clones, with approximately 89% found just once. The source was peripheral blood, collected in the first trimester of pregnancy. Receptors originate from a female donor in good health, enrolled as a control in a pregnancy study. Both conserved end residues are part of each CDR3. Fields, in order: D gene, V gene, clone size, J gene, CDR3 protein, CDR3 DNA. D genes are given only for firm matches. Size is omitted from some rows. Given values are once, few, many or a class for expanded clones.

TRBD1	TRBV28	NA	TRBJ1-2	CASRLGTGFYGYTF	TGTGCCAGCAGGCTCGGGACAGGGTTCTATGGCTACACCTTC
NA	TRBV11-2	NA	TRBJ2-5	CASSLRLAETQYF	TGTGCCAGCAGCTTAAGATTAGCGGAGACCCAGTACTTC
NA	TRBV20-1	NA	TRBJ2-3	CSAGWGGTQYF	TGCAGTGCGGGGTGGGGAGGTACGCAGTATTTT
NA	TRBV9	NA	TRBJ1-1	CASSPNPEPNTEAFF	TGTGCCAGCAGCCCGAACCCAGAACCTAACACTGAAGCTTTCTTT
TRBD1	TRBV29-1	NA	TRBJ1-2	CSGFRTGRYGYTF	TGCAGCGGTTTTAGGACAGGGCGCTATGGCTACACCTTC
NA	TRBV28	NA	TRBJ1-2	CASSFDRWTNYGYTF	TGTGCCAGCAGTTTCGACAGGTGGACTAACTATGGCTACACCTTC
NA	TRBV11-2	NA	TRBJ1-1	CASSLDIVRGRGKTEAFF	TGTGCCAGCAGCTTAGATATAGTAAGAGGAAGGGGCAAAACTGAAGCTTTCTTT
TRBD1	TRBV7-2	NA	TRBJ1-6	CASSILTGSGSPLHF	TGTGCCAGCAGCATACTGACAGGGTCTGGATCACCCCTCCACTTT
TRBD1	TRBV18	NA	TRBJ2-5	CASSPQVRGQETQYF	TGTGCCAGCTCACCACAGGTCAGGGGGCAGGAGACCCAGTACTTC
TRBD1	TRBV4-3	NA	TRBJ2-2	CASSQDRVDGELFF	TGCGCCAGCAGCCAGGACAGGGTGGACGGGGAGCTGTTTTTT
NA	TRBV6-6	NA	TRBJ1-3	CASSKGGQISGNTIYF	TGTGCCAGCAGTAAAGGGGGACAAATCTCTGGAAACACCATATATTTT
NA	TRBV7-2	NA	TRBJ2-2	CASSVSDPGELFF	TGTGCCAGCAGTGTTAGTGATCCCGGGGAGCTGTTTTTT
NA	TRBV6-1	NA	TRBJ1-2	CASSERFGGDGYTF	TGTGCCAGCAGTGAAAGGTTTGGGGGGGATGGCTACACCTTC
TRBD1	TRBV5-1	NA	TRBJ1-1	CASSSGGAFNTEAFF	TGCGCCAGCAGCTCAGGGGGCGCCTTTAACACTGAAGCTTTCTTT
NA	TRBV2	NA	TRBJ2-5	CASSLIQNTQETQYF	TGTGCCAGCAGTTTAATTCAGAATACCCAAGAGACCCAGTACTTC
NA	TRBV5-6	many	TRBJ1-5	CASGAGNQPQHF	TGTGCCAGCGGCGCGGGGAATCAGCCCCAGCATTTT
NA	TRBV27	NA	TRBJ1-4	CASSLLAGREKLFF	TGTGCCAGCAGTTTACTGGCAGGGAGGGAAAAACTGTTTTTT
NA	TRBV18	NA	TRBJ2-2	CASSLNMDTGELFF	TGTGCCAGCTCACTTAACATGGACACCGGGGAGCTGTTTTTT
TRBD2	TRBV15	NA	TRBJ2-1	CATSRVSGGNNEQFF	TGTGCCACCAGCAGAGTCAGCGGGGGGAACAATGAGCAGTTCTTC
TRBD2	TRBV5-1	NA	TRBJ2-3	CASSLEGSGGTDTQYF	TGCGCCAGCAGCTTGGAGGGTAGCGGGGGCACAGATACGCAGTATTTT
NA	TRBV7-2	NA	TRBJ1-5	CASSSSPDRNQPQHF	TGTGCCAGCAGCTCTTCACCAGACAGAAATCAGCCCCAGCATTTT
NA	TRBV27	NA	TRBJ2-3	CASSPITGRGTDTQYF	TGTGCCAGCAGTCCAATCACAGGGCGCGGAACAGATACGCAGTATTTT